This paragraph reports one T cell receptor beta chain. Its antigen is unidentified. This sample was included in a study of OX40 agonist ivuxolimab in advanced cancers. Study summary: Patients were 65% to 85% male with ages roughly 20 to 80, mean around 58.

TCRdb keeps only in-frame clones here, not all; method: immunoSEQ multiplex PCR. This sample has about 24,000 clones, with 65% to 85% found just once. Deletions cut 2 bases from V and 6 bases from J, with 10 bases between. In germline, CDR1 is MNHNS, CDR2 SASEGT. This CDR3 has 13 residues. Study findings and constraints: At doses 0.1 to 3.0 mg/kg, CD4+ and CD8+ clones expanded. CD4+ T cells averaged fewer expanded clones than CD8+ T cells.

This clonotype was sampled from an adult with an advanced solid tumor such as melanoma, head and neck, liver or kidney cancer. The chain recombines TRBV6-1 with TRBJ1-2; D is unresolved. This specimen was CD4+ or CD8+ T cells sorted from blood, taken in a trial of the OX40 agonist ivuxolimab. CDR3 protein: CASSEKETDGYTF. The CDR3 nucleotides read TGTGCCAGCAGTGAAAAAGAGACGGATGGCTACACCTTC.